The 30 T cell receptor beta chains reported below all come from one sample, sequenced in a study of siplizumab effects on memory and regulatory T cells (dated by TCRdb to about 2019). Library preparation used the immunoSEQ multiplex PCR assay. This immuneACCESS table, as held by TCRdb, lists in-frame sequences with V and J called but not all clones. Of the missing ones, under half trace to an unresolved V gene in checked studies; the others have no known cause. The sample table holds approximately 94,000 clones, of which roughly 93% were seen once. Jointly, the top ten make up 6% to 7% of the sample. The sequenced sample consisted of CD8+ T cells sorted from blood. The receptors here all came from a human donor in good health.

V and J are TRBV5-6 and TRBJ2-1; D gene ambiguous. Per the germline V gene, CDR1 is SGHDT and CDR2 is YYEEEE. CDR3 length equals 15 residues. Trimming removed 0 bases at V and 6 bases at J, with 13 bases between. The CDR3 loop is CASSLAVMSRNEQFF. CDR3 sequence (DNA): TGTGCCAGCAGCTTGGCGGTTATGTCGCGCAATGAGCAGTTCTTC.

The V gene is TRBV6-5, the J gene TRBJ1-1; D gene uncertain. Germline V gene sequence: CDR1 MNHEY, CDR2 SVGAGI. The CDR3 covers 12 residues. V lost 4 bases and J 4 bases, leaving 7 bases between the germline ends. The CDR3 reads CASSFSGTEAFF. CDR3 nucleotide sequence: TGTGCCAGCAGTTTCTCGGGCACTGAAGCTTTCTTT.

V and J are TRBV27 and TRBJ2-1, with TRBD2 identical over 7 bases. Looked up from germline, CDR1 is MNHEY and CDR2 is SMNVEV (reference sequence). V gave up 6 bases and J gave up 8 bases; unmatched junction bases: 16. This CDR3 has 16 amino acids. The CDR3: CASSWVAGGGPDEQFF. Here the CDR3 DNA reads TGTGCCAGCAGCTGGGTAGCGGGCGGAGGCCCGGATGAGCAGTTCTTC.

This clone appeared once. The gene calls are TRBV7-8 and TRBJ1-1, with D unresolved. The CDR3 is 14 residues long. The V end lost 3 bases, the J end lost 11 bases, and 19 bases lay between the germline ends. Germline CDR1 and CDR2: SGHVS and FQNEAQ. CDR3 DNA sequence: TGTGCCAGCAGCTTTTTTCCCCGAGACCTTCGGGCTTTCTTT. This gives the protein CASSFFPRDLRAFF. The full variable domain, rest sourced from reference TRBV7-8 and TRBJ1-1, is GAGVSQSPRYKVAKRGQDVALRCDPISGHVSLFWYQQALGQGPEFLTYFQNEAQLDKSGLPSDRFFAERPEGSVSTLKIQRTQQEDSAVYLCASSFFPRDLRAFFGQGTRLTVV.

The J gene is TRBJ2-7, the V gene TRBV6-1; 8 bases agree with TRBD2. This CDR3 has 15 amino acids. V shed 7 bases, J shed 2 bases, and the junction held 10 bases outside the gene matches. Germline V gene sequence: CDR1 MNHNS, CDR2 SASEGT. Here the CDR3 reads CASNLLAAHPYEQYF. CDR3 nucleotide sequence: TGTGCCAGCAACCTACTAGCGGCTCATCCCTACGAGCAGTACTTC.

The CDR3 here is CASEELGGQGNGYTF. The CDR3 nucleotides read TGTGCCAGCGAAGAGCTGGGCGGACAGGGCAATGGCTACACCTTC. The rearrangement links TRBV25-1 to TRBJ1-2, with 8 positions matching TRBD1. Germline V gene sequence: CDR1 MGHDK, CDR2 SYGVNS. The CDR3 sequence is 15 residues long. The J segment lost 6 bases and the V segment lost 8 bases, leaving 14 bases of the junction unmatched.

V is TRBV30 and J is TRBJ1-3; D not certain. V dropped 1 base and J dropped 2 bases, with 6 bases sitting between them. Germline CDR1 GTSNPN, CDR2 SVGIG (reference sequence). CDR3 length equals 13 residues. The CDR3 bases are TGTGCCTGGAGTGGGGGAGCTGGAAACACCATATATTTT. This sequence encodes CAWSGGAGNTIYF.

With respect to this clone: At the DNA level, this CDR3 is encoded by other sequences in the same sample as well. The chain couples TRBV9 to TRBJ1-6; D gene unclear. Trimming shortened V by 0 bases and J by 7 bases, and 8 bases separated the two germline ends. The germline V gene has CDR1 SGDLS and CDR2 YYNGEE. The CDR3 loop spans 14 amino acids. The CDR3 loop is CASSVAYRNSPLHF. The CDR3 DNA is TGTGCCAGCAGCGTAGCGTATAGGAATTCACCCCTCCACTTT.

This chain joins TRBV14 and TRBJ2-2; TRBD2 matches at 13 bases. V lost 4 bases to trimming and J lost 6 bases; unmatched junction nucleotides: 5. The CDR3 is 16 residues long. Germline lookup yields CDR1 SGHDN and CDR2 FVKESK. CDR3 bases: TGTGCCAGCAGCCTAGGACTAGCGGGAGAACCCGGGGAGCTGTTTTTT. Amino acids: CASSLGLAGEPGELFF.

The genes are TRBV27 and TRBJ1-5; tentative D call: TRBD1 (5 bases). The CDR3 is 14 amino acids. CDR1 and CDR2 (germline): MNHEY, SMNVEV (reference sequence). Trimming removed 2 bases from V and 5 bases from J, with 10 bases in between. The CDR3 here is CASSLVGVYQPQHF. In DNA form, the CDR3 reads TGTGCCAGCAGTTTAGTGGGGGTCTATCAGCCCCAGCATTTT.

The gene calls are TRBV7-9 and TRBJ1-3; 7 bases match TRBD1. The germline V gene encodes CDR1 SEHNR and CDR2 FQNEAQ (reference sequence). The J segment lost 4 bases and the V segment lost 3 bases, leaving 6 bases of the junction unmatched. The CDR3 has 15 amino acids. The CDR3 region is CASSFLRGPGNTIYF. The CDR3 region has the DNA TGTGCCAGCAGCTTTTTGAGGGGGCCAGGAAACACCATATATTTT.

The rearrangement uses TRBV5-1 and TRBJ1-6, with a tentative D call TRBD1 (6 bases). The V and J ends lost 1 base and 1 base respectively, with 6 bases between them. The CDR3 consists of 15 residues. Germline CDR1 SGHRS, CDR2 YFSETQ. Here the CDR3 reads CASSLTGSYNSPLHF. The CDR3 coding sequence is TGCGCCAGCAGCTTGACAGGGTCCTATAATTCACCCCTCCACTTT.

This clone has only one observation. The rearrangement uses TRBV5-6 and TRBJ1-1; D remains ambiguous. Germline V gives CDR1 SGHDT, CDR2 YYEEEE. Trimming removed 1 base at V and 6 bases at J, with 4 bases between. The CDR3 spans 11 residues. The chain's CDR3 is CASSLSSEAFF. Written as DNA, the CDR3 is TGTGCCAGCAGCTTGTCGTCTGAAGCTTTCTTT.

This chain links TRBV11-2 with TRBJ1-5; D gene uncertain. The CDR3 is 13 residues long. CDR1 SGHAT and CDR2 FQNNGV come from the germline V gene. Trimming left V 0 bases short and J 11 bases short, with 11 bases between. The CDR3 sequence: CASSLDLSGAQHF. CDR3 DNA: TGTGCCAGCAGCTTAGATCTGTCGGGTGCCCAGCATTTT.

The chain carries TRBV27 and TRBJ2-7; no firm D call. This CDR3 has 14 amino acids. Germline V gene lookup returns CDR1 MNHEY and CDR2 SMNVEV (reference sequence). Trimming took off 2 bases at V and 0 bases at J, with 8 bases between the two ends. Here the CDR3 DNA reads TGTGCCAGCAGTTTACGGCGGAGCTCCTACGAGCAGTACTTC. Its translation: CASSLRRSSYEQYF.

V is TRBV27 and J is TRBJ1-1, with D unclear. The V and J ends lost 6 bases and 2 bases respectively, with 7 bases between them. Germline V gene lookup returns CDR1 MNHEY and CDR2 SMNVEV (reference sequence). The CDR3 has 12 amino acids. The CDR3 region is CASRRVNTEAFF. DNA of the CDR3: TGTGCCAGCAGACGGGTAAACACTGAAGCTTTCTTT.

This chain connects TRBV15 to TRBJ2-5; D may match TRBD1 or TRBD2 (5 bases each). V lost 2 bases and J lost 1, with 14 bases in between. Germline V gene lookup returns CDR1 LNHNV and CDR2 YYDKDF (reference sequence). CDR3 length equals 16 residues. Here the CDR3 DNA reads TGTGCCACCAGCAGATATTCGGGACGGCCCCAAGAGACCCAGTACTTC. It translates to CATSRYSGRPQETQYF.

The rearrangement links TRBV10-2 to TRBJ2-1; 14 nucleotides align to TRBD2. J was trimmed by 8 bases and V by 4 bases; bases with no gene match: 1. This CDR3 has 14 residues. CDR1 is WSHSY, CDR2 SAAADI, per germline. In DNA form, the CDR3 reads TGCGCCAGCAGTGGACTAGCGGGAGGGGATGAGCAGTTCTTC. It yields the protein CASSGLAGGDEQFF.

Points on this clone: Other DNA sequences in the sample encode the same CDR3. The V call is TRBV13, the J call TRBJ1-3; unclear D gene. Germline assignment: CDR1 PRHDT and CDR2 FYEKMQ (reference sequence). The CDR3 runs 12 residues. Trimming cost V 2 bases and J 4 bases, with 3 bases left between them. CDR3 bases: TGTGCCAGCAGCTTAAGCGGAAACACCATATATTTT. Protein sequence: CASSLSGNTIYF.

V gene TRBV6-1 combines with J gene TRBJ2-1, with TRBD2 matching 8 bases. The V gene's germline CDR1 is MNHNS and CDR2 SASEGT. The ends lost 8 bases at V and 4 bases at J; junction bases unmatched: 10. CDR3 length: 15 amino acids. CDR3 nucleotides: TGTGCCAGCGTCGGGGGGGCACAGAAATACAATGAGCAGTTCTTC. It encodes CASVGGAQKYNEQFF.

This clone has more than one count but fewer than ten. V usage is TRBV6-1 and J usage is TRBJ1-2; D is unclear. The CDR3 has 11 amino acids. V gave up 9 bases and J gave up 4 bases, with 9 bases separating them. The germline V gene encodes CDR1 MNHNS and CDR2 SASEGT. CDR3 protein: CASLFSYGYTF. In DNA form, the CDR3 reads TGTGCCAGTCTATTCTCCTATGGCTACACCTTC.

The CDR3 DNA is TGCAGCGTTGAGACAGGATTACAAGAGACCCAGTACTTC. Its protein is CSVETGLQETQYF. J is TRBJ2-5 and V is TRBV29-1; possible D gene TRBD1, 6 bases. This CDR3 is 13 amino acids long. Between the trimmed V and J ends, which lost 3 bases and 2 bases, there was a span of 10 bases. Germline lookup yields CDR1 SQVTM and CDR2 ANQGSEA.

The genes are TRBV27 and TRBJ1-1, with D unresolved. V lost 0 bases and J 5 bases, leaving 7 bases between the germline ends. CDR3 size: 13 residues. Looked up from germline, CDR1 is MNHEY and CDR2 is SMNVEV (reference sequence). CDR3 residues: CASSLSSLTEAFF. CDR3 coding DNA: TGTGCCAGCAGTTTATCTAGCCTGACTGAAGCTTTCTTT.

J is TRBJ1-1 and V is TRBV5-4, with a weak D call TRBD1 (5 bases). V lost 2 bases and J lost 7, with 12 bases in between. The CDR3 totals 13 residues. The germline gives CDR1 SGHNT, CDR2 YYREEE (reference sequence). The CDR3 sequence is CASSLGTGGEAFF. CDR3 sequence (DNA): TGTGCCAGCAGCTTAGGAACAGGCGGTGAAGCTTTCTTT. The full variable domain, with the rest looked up from reference TRBV5-4 and TRBJ1-1, is ETGVTQSPTHLIKTRGQQVTLRCSSQSGHNTVSWYQQALGQGPQFIFQYYREEENGRGNFPPRFSGLQFPNYSSELNVNALELDDSALYLCASSLGTGGEAFFGQGTRLTVV.

This clone showed up just a few times. The chain employs TRBV19 and TRBJ2-1; D not certain. The CDR3 totals 11 residues. Germline V gene sequence: CDR1 LNHDA, CDR2 SQIVND (reference sequence). Trimming shortened V by 4 bases and J by 6 bases, and 4 bases separated the two germline ends. The CDR3 DNA is TGTGCCAGTAGTACAGGCAATGAGCAGTTCTTC. It translates to CASSTGNEQFF.

This clone was seen a single time. The CDR3 DNA is TGCGCCAGCAGTAGCCCCCCTGGCTACGAGACCCAGTACTTC. Translating gives CASSSPPGYETQYF. The genes are TRBV23-1 and TRBJ2-5; D uncertain. TRBV23-1 is placed among ORFs of uncertain function. This CDR3 contains 14 residues. V lost 5 bases, J lost 5 bases, and 15 bases lay in between.

This chain uses TRBV27 with TRBJ1-5; D is ambiguous. Germline lookup yields CDR1 MNHEY and CDR2 SMNVEV (reference sequence). CDR3 size: 13 residues. The V and J ends lost 3 bases and 2 bases respectively, with 5 bases between them. The CDR3 DNA is TGTGCCAGCAGTTTTGCCCGCAATCAGCCCCAGCATTTT. Its translation is CASSFARNQPQHF.

For this clone: Germline and junction disagree at one end, which may indicate a read error. The gene calls are TRBV5-1 and TRBJ1-5; D unresolved. The CDR3 sequence is 13 residues long. Germline V gene data show CDR1 as SGHRS and CDR2 as YFSETQ. The CDR3 DNA follows: TGCGCCAGCAGCTTGGGTAGCGATCAGCCCCAGCATTTT. This translates into CASSLGSDQPQHF.

This sequence joins TRBV21-1 and TRBJ1-1; TRBD1 is the table's D call, not checked against the DNA. TRBV21-1 is labeled a pseudogene. The CDR3 extends over 15 amino acids. CDR3 nucleotide sequence: TGTGCCAGCAGCAATGGGGCCTTCGAGAACACTGAAGCTTTCTTT. Its protein is CASSNGAFENTEAFF.

This chain joins TRBV5-8 and TRBJ1-3; no clear D. Germline CDR1 reads SGHTS; CDR2 reads YDEGEE. Trimming cost V 4 bases and J 5 bases, with 1 base left between them. The CDR3 extends over 10 amino acids. The CDR3 protein is CASSRNTIYF. The CDR3 DNA reads as TGTGCCAGCAGCCGAAACACCATATATTTT.